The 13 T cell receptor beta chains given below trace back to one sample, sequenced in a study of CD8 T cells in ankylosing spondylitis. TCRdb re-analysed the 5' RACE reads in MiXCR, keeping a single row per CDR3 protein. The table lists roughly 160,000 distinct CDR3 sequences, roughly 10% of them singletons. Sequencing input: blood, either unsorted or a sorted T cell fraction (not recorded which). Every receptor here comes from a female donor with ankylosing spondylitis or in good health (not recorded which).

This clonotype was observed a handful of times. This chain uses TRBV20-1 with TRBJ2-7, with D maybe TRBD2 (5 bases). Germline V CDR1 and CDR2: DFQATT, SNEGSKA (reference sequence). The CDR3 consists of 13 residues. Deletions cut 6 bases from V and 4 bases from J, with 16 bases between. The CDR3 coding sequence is TGCAGTGCAAGGTCCCCGGGAAGTTACGAGCAGTACTTC. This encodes CSARSPGSYEQYF.

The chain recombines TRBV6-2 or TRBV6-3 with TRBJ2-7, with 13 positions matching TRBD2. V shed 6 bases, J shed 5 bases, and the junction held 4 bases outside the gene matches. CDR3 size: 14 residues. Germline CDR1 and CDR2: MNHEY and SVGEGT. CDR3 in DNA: TGTGCCAGCAGCCCCGGACTAGCGGGAGACGAGCAGTACTTC. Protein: CASSPGLAGDEQYF.

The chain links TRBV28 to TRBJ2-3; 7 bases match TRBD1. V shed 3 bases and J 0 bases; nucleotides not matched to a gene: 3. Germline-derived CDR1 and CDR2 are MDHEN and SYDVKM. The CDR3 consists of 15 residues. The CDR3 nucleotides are TGTGCCAGCAGTTTCTGGACAGGCAGCACAGATACGCAGTATTTT. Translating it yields CASSFWTGSTDTQYF.

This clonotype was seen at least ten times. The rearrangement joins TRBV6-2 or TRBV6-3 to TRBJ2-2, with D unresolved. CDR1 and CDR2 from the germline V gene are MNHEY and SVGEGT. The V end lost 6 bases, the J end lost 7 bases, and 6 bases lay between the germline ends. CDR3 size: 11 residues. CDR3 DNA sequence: TGTGCCAGCAGCCCAAGCGGGGAGCTGTTTTTT. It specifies CASSPSGELFF.

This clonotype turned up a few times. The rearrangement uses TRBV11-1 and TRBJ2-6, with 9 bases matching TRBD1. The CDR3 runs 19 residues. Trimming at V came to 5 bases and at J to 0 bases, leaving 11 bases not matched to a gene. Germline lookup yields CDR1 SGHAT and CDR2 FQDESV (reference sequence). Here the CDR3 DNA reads TGTGCCAGCAGCGCTTTCCGGGACAGGGTGCTCTCTGGGGCCAACGTCCTGACTTTC. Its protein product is CASSAFRDRVLSGANVLTF.

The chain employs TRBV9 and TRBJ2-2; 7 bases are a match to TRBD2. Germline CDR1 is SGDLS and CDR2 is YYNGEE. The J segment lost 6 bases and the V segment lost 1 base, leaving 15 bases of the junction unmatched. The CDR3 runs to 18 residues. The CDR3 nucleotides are TGTGCCAGCAGCGTACCTAAGCTGGGAGGGTCAGTTGCCGGGGAGCTGTTTTTT. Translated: CASSVPKLGGSVAGELFF.

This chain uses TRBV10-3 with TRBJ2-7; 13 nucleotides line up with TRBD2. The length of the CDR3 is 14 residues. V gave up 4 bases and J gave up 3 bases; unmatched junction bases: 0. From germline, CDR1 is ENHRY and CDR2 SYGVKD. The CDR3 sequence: CAISGLAGGYEQYF. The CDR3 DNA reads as TGTGCCATCAGTGGACTAGCGGGAGGCTACGAGCAGTACTTC.

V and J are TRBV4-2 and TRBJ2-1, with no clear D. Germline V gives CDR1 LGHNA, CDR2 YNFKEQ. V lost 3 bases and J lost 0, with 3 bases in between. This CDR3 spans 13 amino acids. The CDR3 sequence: CASSQVSYNEQFF. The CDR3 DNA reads TGTGCCAGCAGCCAGGTCTCCTACAATGAGCAGTTCTTC.

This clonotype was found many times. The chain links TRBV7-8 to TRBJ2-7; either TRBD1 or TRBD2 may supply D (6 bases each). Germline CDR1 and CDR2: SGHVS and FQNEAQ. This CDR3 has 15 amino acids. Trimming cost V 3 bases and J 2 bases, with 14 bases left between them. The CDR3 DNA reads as TGTGCCAGCAGCTTGGGGGCGGGGAACCCCTACGAGCAGTACTTC. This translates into CASSLGAGNPYEQYF.

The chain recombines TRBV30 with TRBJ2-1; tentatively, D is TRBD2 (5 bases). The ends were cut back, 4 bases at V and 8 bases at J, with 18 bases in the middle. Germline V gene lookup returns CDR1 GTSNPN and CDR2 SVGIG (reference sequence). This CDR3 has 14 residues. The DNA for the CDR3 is TGTGCCTGGACCCTTACCGGGCTAGCCGATGAGCAGTTCTTC. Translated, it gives CAWTLTGLADEQFF.

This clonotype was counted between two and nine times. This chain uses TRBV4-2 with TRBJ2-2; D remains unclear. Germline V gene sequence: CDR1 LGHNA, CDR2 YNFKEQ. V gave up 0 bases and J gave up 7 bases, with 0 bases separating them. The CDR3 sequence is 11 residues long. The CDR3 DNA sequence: TGTGCCAGCAGCCAAGACGGGGAGCTGTTTTTT. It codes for CASSQDGELFF.

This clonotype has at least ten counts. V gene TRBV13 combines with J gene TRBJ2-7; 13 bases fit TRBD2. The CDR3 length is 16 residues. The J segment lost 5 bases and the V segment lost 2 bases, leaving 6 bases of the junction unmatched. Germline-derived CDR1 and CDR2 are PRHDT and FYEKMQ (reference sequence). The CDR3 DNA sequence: TGTGCCAGCAGCTTACGAAGTGGACTAGCGGGAGACGAGCAGTACTTC. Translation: CASSLRSGLAGDEQYF.

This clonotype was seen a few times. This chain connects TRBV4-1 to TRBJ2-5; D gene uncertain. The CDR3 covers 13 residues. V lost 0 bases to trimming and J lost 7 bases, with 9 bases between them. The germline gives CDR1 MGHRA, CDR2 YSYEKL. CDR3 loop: CASSQEGYGTQYF. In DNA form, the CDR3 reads TGCGCCAGCAGCCAAGAGGGCTACGGGACCCAGTACTTC.